This T cell receptor (beta chain) was retrieved from a study of OX40 agonist ivuxolimab in advanced cancers. Study background: The group had a mean age of 60 years, ranged from roughly 23 to 79, and was around 86% male.

Per the germline V gene, CDR1 is SEHNR and CDR2 is FQNEAQ (reference sequence). The CDR3 has 15 amino acids. V lost 3 bases and J lost 0, with 10 bases in between. Overall study results and limits: What antigens the expanded peripheral T cells recognized was never established. Partial responders at 0.1-3.0 mg/kg showed near-lowest clonal expansion.

As for this clone: As yet, its antigen is unknown.

The protocol was immunoSEQ multiplex PCR, while the TCRdb copy is restricted to in-frame clones and leaves out a portion. The profile shows 150,000 to 170,000 clones, roughly 94% of them singletons. The TCR was taken from an adult with an advanced solid tumor such as melanoma, head and neck, liver or kidney cancer. The specimen comprised CD4+ or CD8+ T cells sorted from blood, sampled in a trial of the OX40 agonist ivuxolimab. V usage is TRBV7-9 and J usage is TRBJ2-3; D remains ambiguous. CDR3 loop: CASSFVVGSTDTQYF. The CDR3 bases are TGTGCCAGCAGCTTTGTTGTGGGGAGCACAGATACGCAGTATTTT.